One sample yielded the 28 T cell receptor beta chains listed below, sequenced in a study of OX40 agonist ivuxolimab in advanced cancers. Clones were sequenced by immunoSEQ multiplex PCR, and TCRdb holds only the in-frame ones, with some missing. The data contain some 57,000 clones, roughly nine tenths of them singletons. The specimen was CD4+ or CD8+ T cells sorted from blood, collected in a trial of the OX40 agonist ivuxolimab. These receptors came from an adult with an advanced solid tumor such as melanoma, head and neck, liver or kidney cancer.

The chain combines TRBV4-3 with TRBJ1-4; D perhaps matches TRBD1 (6 bases). V shed 0 bases and J shed 4 bases, with 9 bases lying between them. The CDR3 contains 15 residues. From germline, CDR1 is LGHNA and CDR2 YSLEER. For the CDR3, the DNA is TGCGCCAGCAGCCAAGAGGGCAGGGGTAATGAAAAACTGTTTTTT. This sequence encodes CASSQEGRGNEKLFF.

CDR3 sequence reads: CASRKGQYEQYF. The CDR3 DNA sequence: TGTGCCAGCAGGAAGGGACAGTACGAGCAGTACTTC. This rearrangement joins TRBV6-5 to TRBJ2-7; 7 bases are shared with TRBD1. The ends lost 6 bases at V and 4 bases at J; junction bases unmatched: 3. The CDR3 extends over 12 amino acids. Looked up from germline, CDR1 is MNHEY and CDR2 is SVGAGI.

The chain links TRBV7-1 to TRBJ2-5; the D is unclear. TRBV7-1 is reported as an ORF; its role is uncertain. The CDR3 loop spans 13 amino acids. V lost 3 bases and J 4 bases, leaving 9 bases between the germline ends. The CDR3 DNA reads as TGTGCCAGCAGCTCGGCCCACGGAGAGACCCAGTACTTC. Protein: CASSSAHGETQYF.

This chain links TRBV6-6 with TRBJ2-7; perhaps TRBD1 as D (6 bases). The ends were cut back, 6 bases at V and 7 bases at J, with 19 bases in the middle. CDR1 is MNHNY and CDR2 is SVGAGI in the germline V gene (reference sequence). This CDR3 is built from 14 residues. The CDR3 protein is CASSPEPQRGEQYF. The CDR3 bases are TGTGCCAGCAGCCCCGAGCCTCAAAGGGGGGAGCAGTACTTC.

This chain links TRBV28 with TRBJ2-5, with 9 bases matching TRBD2. Germline V gene sequence: CDR1 MDHEN, CDR2 SYDVKM. This CDR3 is built from 16 residues. Trimming removed 6 bases from V and 9 bases from J; junction bases left unmatched: 17. The CDR3 DNA follows: TGTGCCAGCAGACCTGGCGGGAGGGCCCTCCAAAGGGCCCAGTACTTC. This gives the protein CASRPGGRALQRAQYF.

The V gene is TRBV7-2, the J gene TRBJ1-2; 8 bases map to TRBD1. With V trimmed by 4 bases and J by 5 bases, 6 bases remained unmatched. The CDR3 contains 14 residues. Germline CDR1 and CDR2: SGHTA and FQGNSA. CDR3 protein: CASSWQGAGYGYTF. In DNA, the CDR3 is TGTGCCAGCAGCTGGCAGGGGGCTGGATATGGCTACACCTTC.

This rearrangement joins TRBV2 to TRBJ2-2; 7 nucleotides agree with TRBD1. J was trimmed by 0 bases and V by 4 bases; bases with no gene match: 2. Germline loops: CDR1 SNHLY, CDR2 FYNNEI. This CDR3 region has 15 residues. The CDR3 coding sequence is TGTGCCAGCAGTGGGGACAGCGCGAACACCGGGGAGCTGTTTTTT. It yields the protein CASSGDSANTGELFF.

The genes are TRBV6-1 and TRBJ2-7; D perhaps matches TRBD1 (6 bases). The germline V and J ends were trimmed by 1 base and 6 bases, with 13 bases remaining between them. Germline V gene lookup returns CDR1 MNHNS and CDR2 SASEGT. This CDR3 has 14 amino acids. The chain's CDR3 is CASSEGSGVGEQYF. The CDR3, as DNA: TGTGCCAGCAGTGAAGGGTCAGGGGTTGGCGAGCAGTACTTC.

The chain combines TRBV5-1 with TRBJ2-5; possibly TRBD2 for D (6 bases). The V gene lost 0 bases and the J gene lost 4 bases, with 13 bases spanning the gap. CDR1 and CDR2 from the germline V gene are SGHRS and YFSETQ. The length of the CDR3 is 15 residues. CDR3 sequence: CASSLGRGGTETQYF. The CDR3, as DNA: TGCGCCAGCAGCTTGGGTCGGGGAGGAACAGAGACCCAGTACTTC.

The chain carries TRBV18 and TRBJ1-1; TRBD1 might be the D (5 bases). CDR3 length equals 13 residues. V was cut by 2 bases and J by 1 base, with 5 bases left in between. Germline V lookup: CDR1 KGHSH, CDR2 LQKENI. CDR3 amino acids: CASSPGANTEAFF. The CDR3 coding sequence is TGTGCCAGCTCACCAGGGGCGAACACTGAAGCTTTCTTT.

The V and J genes are TRBV19 and TRBJ1-5, with D perhaps matching TRBD1 (6 bases). With 5 bases removed from V and 0 bases from J, the gap between germline ends came to 8 bases. CDR3 length: 14 residues. Germline V gene lookup returns CDR1 LNHDA and CDR2 SQIVND (reference sequence). CDR3 bases: TGTGCCAGTAGTTGGACAGATAGCAATCAGCCCCAGCATTTT. It codes for CASSWTDSNQPQHF.

This clone occurred a few times. This chain links TRBV27 with TRBJ1-1; no firm D call. Germline V gene data show CDR1 as MNHEY and CDR2 as SMNVEV (reference sequence). Trimming took off 2 bases at V and 0 bases at J, with 7 bases between the two ends. The length of the CDR3 is 14 residues. CDR3 sequence (DNA): TGTGCCAGCAGTTTAGAACGGTTGAACACTGAAGCTTTCTTT. Protein sequence: CASSLERLNTEAFF.

CDR3 sequence: CASSQALSTETQYF. The CDR3 nucleotides read TGCGCCAGCAGCCAAGCCTTGTCGACAGAGACCCAGTACTTC. The V and J genes are TRBV4-3 and TRBJ2-5; D remains unclear. V was shortened by 1 base and J by 4 bases, with 10 bases between the two germline ends. The CDR3 is 14 residues long. CDR1 LGHNA and CDR2 YSLEER come from the germline V gene.

The chain recombines TRBV9 with TRBJ2-7; unclear D gene. In germline, CDR1 is SGDLS, CDR2 YYNGEE. CDR3 size: 13 residues. V lost 0 bases and J lost 3, with 7 bases in between. DNA for the CDR3: TGTGCCAGCAGCGTAGAAGCAGGCTACGAGCAGTACTTC. This translates into CASSVEAGYEQYF.

The table lists this clone with a few counts. This rearrangement joins TRBV5-4 to TRBJ2-1; TRBD2 matches at 9 bases. Trimming took 3 bases from V and 9 from J; bases not matched to a gene: 19. CDR3 length equals 18 residues. The germline gives CDR1 SGHNT, CDR2 YYREEE (reference sequence). CDR3 residues: CASSSQLFAGGPSGEQFF. In DNA form, the CDR3 reads TGTGCCAGCAGCTCCCAACTTTTCGCGGGAGGGCCCTCAGGTGAGCAGTTCTTC.

The rearrangement links TRBV7-9 to TRBJ1-2; D gene unclear. Trimming cost V 2 bases and J 4 bases, with 5 bases left between them. There are 12 residues in the CDR3. Germline lookup yields CDR1 SEHNR and CDR2 FQNEAQ (reference sequence). CDR3 nucleotides: TGTGCCAGCAGCTTACGGGCCTATGGCTACACCTTC. Translation gives CASSLRAYGYTF.

The rearrangement joins TRBV27 to TRBJ2-3; D is possibly TRBD1 (6 bases). There are 20 residues in the CDR3. V dropped 7 bases and J dropped 4 bases, with 33 bases sitting between them. CDR1 and CDR2 (germline): MNHEY, SMNVEV (reference sequence). The CDR3 is CASTPLRDTPGPWKADTQYF. The CDR3 nucleotides read TGTGCCAGCACCCCCCTTAGGGACACCCCTGGCCCCTGGAAGGCAGATACGCAGTATTTT.

This clone came up a few times. The chain recombines TRBV4-3 with TRBJ1-2; D is ambiguous. The CDR3 consists of 14 residues. Trimming left V 3 bases short and J 8 bases short, with 16 bases between. Germline V gene sequence: CDR1 LGHNA, CDR2 YSLEER. CDR3 sequence reads: CASSQQTSGRGYTF. CDR3 nucleotide sequence: TGCGCCAGCAGCCAGCAAACGTCGGGGAGAGGCTACACCTTC.

J is TRBJ1-5 and V is TRBV18, with D perhaps matching TRBD1 (6 bases). This CDR3 has 15 amino acids. V lost 3 bases and J 5 bases, leaving 14 bases between the germline ends. Germline CDR1 KGHSH, CDR2 LQKENI. As DNA, the CDR3 is TGTGCCAGCTCACCTCGGAGGGGGTCGGATCAGCCCCAGCATTTT. Its translation is CASSPRRGSDQPQHF.

The rearrangement uses TRBV7-2 and TRBJ2-1; D possibly uses TRBD1 or TRBD2 (5 bases each). This CDR3 comprises 14 residues. Germline V lookup: CDR1 SGHTA, CDR2 FQGNSA. V dropped 6 bases and J dropped 12 bases, with 21 bases sitting between them. The CDR3 region has the DNA TGTGCCAGCAGACGATCCAGGGACCTCCCTCGGCAGTTCTTC. Its protein product is CASRRSRDLPRQFF. The variable domain in full, completed from reference TRBV7-2 and TRBJ2-1, reads GAGVSQSPSNKVTEKGKDVELRCDPISGHTALYWYRQSLGQGLEFLIYFQGNSAPDKSGLPSDRFSAERTGGSVSTLTIQRTQQEDSAVYLCASRRSRDLPRQFFGPGTRLTVL.

The chain has TRBV11-3 and TRBJ2-1, with 7 positions matching TRBD1. The CDR3 contains 15 residues. Germline V gives CDR1 SGHNT, CDR2 YENEEA. The J segment lost 0 bases and the V segment lost 4 bases, leaving 3 bases of the junction unmatched. The CDR3, as DNA: TGTGCCAGCAGCTCAGGGACAGTCTCCTACAATGAGCAGTTCTTC. Translating gives CASSSGTVSYNEQFF.

This chain links TRBV27 with TRBJ1-3; D is unresolved. Germline V gives CDR1 MNHEY, CDR2 SMNVEV (reference sequence). The CDR3 extends over 15 amino acids. Trimming took 2 bases from V and 0 from J, leaving 8 bases between them. The CDR3 spells CASSLKGSSGNTIYF. In DNA form, the CDR3 reads TGTGCCAGCAGTTTAAAAGGGAGCTCTGGAAACACCATATATTTT.

This chain uses TRBV28 with TRBJ2-1, with D possibly matching TRBD2 (5 bases). Trimming stripped 8 bases from V and 5 bases from J, with 16 bases between. From germline, CDR1 is MDHEN and CDR2 SYDVKM. This CDR3 has 14 amino acids. In DNA form, the CDR3 reads TGTGCCAGCTCAGGTGGCTCGGGGAACAATGAGCAGTTCTTC. Translated: CASSGGSGNNEQFF.

V and J are TRBV7-9 and TRBJ1-3; D is undetermined. The CDR3 totals 16 residues. CDR1 is SEHNR and CDR2 is FQNEAQ in the germline V gene (reference sequence). Trimming took 1 base from V and 0 from J, leaving 10 bases between them. CDR3 protein: CASSLEIGLSGNTIYF. DNA for the CDR3: TGTGCCAGCAGCTTAGAGATAGGCCTCTCTGGAAACACCATATATTTT.

This chain joins TRBV5-1 and TRBJ2-3; D uncertain. Germline assignment: CDR1 SGHRS and CDR2 YFSETQ. The V gene lost 0 bases and the J gene lost 0 bases, with 8 bases spanning the gap. The CDR3 length is 15 residues. The CDR3 nucleotides are TGCGCCAGCAGCTTGGGACGGCCAAGCACAGATACGCAGTATTTT. Protein product: CASSLGRPSTDTQYF.

The chain links TRBV15 to TRBJ2-2, with D tentatively TRBD2 (6 bases). The V gene lost 8 bases and the J gene lost 6 bases, with 16 bases spanning the gap. The germline CDR1 and CDR2 sequences are LNHNV and YYDKDF (reference sequence). The CDR3 has 14 amino acids. The CDR3 bases are TGTGCCACCGCTAGCGACGGGTGGTCCGGGGAGCTGTTTTTT. Translating gives CATASDGWSGELFF.

The chain recombines TRBV7-2 with TRBJ1-5; D unclear. V was clipped by 2 bases and J by 0 bases, with 5 bases between them. From germline, CDR1 is SGHTA and CDR2 FQGNSA. This CDR3 spans 14 amino acids. CDR3 region: CASSLYYSNQPQHF. The CDR3 DNA follows: TGTGCCAGCAGCTTATACTATAGCAATCAGCCCCAGCATTTT.

The rearrangement uses TRBV10-3 and TRBJ2-7; perhaps TRBD1 as D (5 bases). Germline V gene sequence: CDR1 ENHRY, CDR2 SYGVKD. CDR3 length: 14 residues. Trimming took 1 base from V and 2 from J, leaving 9 bases between them. The CDR3 reads CAISEWAGTYEQYF. The CDR3 DNA is TGTGCCATCAGTGAGTGGGCAGGGACCTACGAGCAGTACTTC.